These 22 T cell receptor beta chains were sequenced from one sample in a study of persistence of HIV-infected CD4 T cells. Their target antigens are unknown. Stimulation used about 9.2 ug/mL lysate from CMV-infected fibroblasts. CD40L-negative CD69-negative CD45RO-high memory CD4+ T cells were sorted as populations depleted of antigen-responding cells. The libraries were made with immunoSEQ version 4 in survey mode. Assay used: immunoSEQ multiplex PCR; TCRdb lists only in-frame clones, some missing. The sample contains 25,000 to 30,000 clones, around 80% of which appear only once. Specimen: CD4+ T cells sorted from PBMCs after 18-hour stimulation, collected from a patient who received antiretroviral therapy. These TCRs come from an adult woman with HIV who was CMV-seropositive.

This clone showed up just a few times. This rearrangement joins TRBV6-1 to TRBJ1-2, with 7 bases identical to TRBD1. Germline CDR1 reads MNHNS; CDR2 reads SASEGT. This CDR3 contains 15 residues. After removal of 0 bases from V and 5 bases from J, the junction contained 6 bases not matched to a gene. CDR3 in DNA: TGTGCCAGCAGTGAAGCGACGGTCAGGGGGTATGGCTACACCTTC. Amino acids: CASSEATVRGYGYTF.

The CDR3 is CASSLDGLGGQPQHF. DNA for the CDR3: TGTGCCAGCAGCTTAGATGGACTAGGGGGACAGCCCCAGCATTTT. V gene TRBV11-2 combines with J gene TRBJ1-5; D possibly corresponds to TRBD1 (6 bases). CDR3 length: 15 amino acids. The V and J ends lost 0 bases and 7 bases respectively, with 13 bases between them. The germline V gene encodes CDR1 SGHAT and CDR2 FQNNGV. Full variable domain (outside the CDR3, taken from reference TRBV11-2 and TRBJ1-5): EAGVAQSPRYKIIEKRQSVAFWCNPISGHATLYWYQQILGQGPKLLIQFQNNGVVDDSQLPKDRFSAERLKGVDSTLKIQPAKLEDSAVYLCASSLDGLGGQPQHFGDGTRLSIL.

The chain is built from TRBV19 and TRBJ1-6, with D maybe TRBD1 (5 bases). This CDR3 spans 17 amino acids. Trimming took off 6 bases at V and 1 base at J, with 16 bases between the two ends. CDR1 LNHDA and CDR2 SQIVND come from the germline V gene (reference sequence). In DNA, the CDR3 is TGTGCCAGTAGCAAGTACACAGGTTTATCCTATAATTCACCCCTCCACTTT. Translated: CASSKYTGLSYNSPLHF.

This clone was counted a single time. This rearrangement joins TRBV27 to TRBJ2-7, with D uncertain. Deletions cut 3 bases from V and 0 bases from J, with 9 bases between. The length of the CDR3 is 14 residues. The germline CDR1 and CDR2 sequences are MNHEY and SMNVEV (reference sequence). In nucleotides, the CDR3 is TGTGCCAGCAGTTTCTCGGGTAGCTCCTACGAGCAGTACTTC. It translates to CASSFSGSSYEQYF.

The CDR3 here is CAWSRGFNTEAFF. For the CDR3, the DNA is TGTGCCTGGAGTCGAGGGTTTAACACTGAAGCTTTCTTT. The J gene is TRBJ1-1, the V gene TRBV30; no clear D gene. V lost 2 bases and J lost 2, with 9 bases in between. CDR3 length: 13 amino acids. Germline V lookup: CDR1 GTSNPN, CDR2 SVGIG (reference sequence).

This clone counts as medium-sized. The chain recombines TRBV27 with TRBJ1-5; 7 bases are a match to TRBD1. The germline gives CDR1 MNHEY, CDR2 SMNVEV (reference sequence). There are 17 residues in the CDR3. V was clipped by 6 bases and J by 7 bases; unmatched bases: 18. The CDR3 bases are TGTGCCAGCAGCCCGGCCGCGCTTCGACAGGGTGGGCAGCCCCAGCATTTT. Protein product: CASSPAALRQGGQPQHF.

The chain is built from TRBV12-3 or TRBV12-4 and TRBJ1-4; a possible D gene is TRBD1 (5 bases). V was pared by 5 bases and J by 6 bases, with 10 bases between. The CDR3 is 13 residues long. As DNA, the CDR3 is TGTGCCAGCAGTCAGGGTTCGCATGAAAAACTGTTTTTT. Its protein product is CASSQGSHEKLFF.

This clone is a singleton in its sample. This sequence joins TRBV11-3 and TRBJ2-5; TRBD2 might be the D (6 bases). The CDR3 extends over 15 amino acids. The germline V gene encodes CDR1 SGHNT and CDR2 YENEEA. V gave up 1 base and J gave up 4 bases, with 13 bases separating them. The CDR3 reads CASSLGGGDTETQYF. CDR3 coding DNA: TGTGCCAGCAGCTTAGGCGGCGGGGATACAGAGACCCAGTACTTC.

This chain joins TRBV2 and TRBJ2-5, with D tentatively TRBD1 (6 bases). CDR3 size: 13 residues. Germline assignment: CDR1 SNHLY and CDR2 FYNNEI. V lost 8 bases to trimming and J lost 4 bases, with 14 bases between them. CDR3 coding DNA: TGTGCCAGCGTCAGGGGAGCCGGAGAGACCCAGTACTTC. Translation: CASVRGAGETQYF.

The chain couples TRBV6-5 to TRBJ2-7; 7 nucleotides line up with TRBD1. Germline V lookup: CDR1 MNHEY, CDR2 SVGAGI. The trim removed 5 bases at V and 3 bases at J, leaving 4 bases unmatched. The CDR3 is 13 residues long. CDR3 bases: TGTGCCAGCAGTAGGACAGGCAACTACGAGCAGTACGTC. It is translated as CASSRTGNYEQYV.

This rearrangement joins TRBV19 to TRBJ1-2, with D unresolved. With 4 bases removed from V and 2 bases from J, the gap between germline ends came to 8 bases. Germline CDR1 LNHDA, CDR2 SQIVND (reference sequence). CDR3 length: 13 amino acids. CDR3: CASSNRQNYGYTF. DNA for the CDR3: TGTGCCAGTAGTAATCGGCAGAACTATGGCTACACCTTC.

This sequence joins TRBV6-5 and TRBJ1-2; 12 positions agree with TRBD1. V was clipped by 2 bases and J by 5 bases; unmatched bases: 6. The CDR3 runs to 16 residues. Per germline, CDR1 MNHEY and CDR2 SVGAGI. CDR3: CASSYVGQGAGYGYTF. As DNA, the CDR3 is TGTGCCAGCAGTTACGTGGGACAGGGGGCTGGGTATGGCTACACCTTC.

The chain employs TRBV6-5 and TRBJ2-3; 7 positions match TRBD1. Trimming at V came to 7 bases and at J to 2 bases, leaving 6 bases not matched to a gene. CDR1 and CDR2 (germline): MNHEY, SVGAGI. This CDR3 comprises 14 residues. Here the CDR3 reads CASTQTGYTDTQYF. The CDR3 DNA follows: TGTGCCAGCACTCAGACAGGGTACACAGATACGCAGTATTTT.

The CDR3 protein is CASSPGGGPKNTEAFF. The CDR3 DNA is TGTGCCAGCAGCCCGGGTGGAGGACCTAAGAACACTGAAGCTTTCTTT. This chain joins TRBV27 and TRBJ1-1; no reliable D call. The ends were cut back, 6 bases at V and 1 base at J, with 18 bases in the middle. The germline V gene has CDR1 MNHEY and CDR2 SMNVEV (reference sequence). This CDR3 is built from 16 residues.

V gene TRBV9 combines with J gene TRBJ2-5, with D perhaps TRBD2 (7 bases). This CDR3 is built from 16 residues. Deletions cut 4 bases from V and 5 bases from J, with 21 bases between. Germline assignment: CDR1 SGDLS and CDR2 YYNGEE. CDR3: CASSTSSRGGLETQYF. In DNA, the CDR3 is TGTGCCAGCAGCACCTCCTCGAGGGGGGGCTTGGAGACCCAGTACTTC.

The chain has TRBV19 and TRBJ1-2; D gene uncertain. V gave up 7 bases and J gave up 4 bases, with 13 bases separating them. Germline V gene data show CDR1 as LNHDA and CDR2 as SQIVND (reference sequence). The CDR3 is 13 amino acids. CDR3 in amino acids: CASTLRAAYGYTF. The CDR3 nucleotides read TGTGCCAGTACCCTAAGGGCAGCCTATGGCTACACCTTC.

The rearrangement uses TRBV7-8 and TRBJ2-2; 8 nucleotides match TRBD2. The CDR3 has 15 residues. Germline values: CDR1 SGHVS, CDR2 FQNEAQ. Germline trimming cut 6 bases from V and 5 bases from J; bases unmatched to any gene: 8. CDR3 amino acids: CASRQSSGATGELFF. CDR3 nucleotides: TGTGCCAGCAGACAGAGTAGCGGGGCGACCGGGGAGCTGTTTTTT.

This clone was counted between two and nine times. This rearrangement joins TRBV19 to TRBJ1-6; D uncertain. Trimming left V 0 bases short and J 8 bases short, with 14 bases between. The CDR3 has 16 amino acids. CDR1 is LNHDA, CDR2 SQIVND, per germline (reference sequence). The chain's CDR3 is CASSIDLGLWDSPLHF. The CDR3 nucleotides are TGTGCCAGTAGTATAGATTTGGGCCTGTGGGATTCACCCCTCCACTTT.

The chain employs TRBV24-1 and TRBJ1-1; 9 bases align to TRBD1. The germline V gene encodes CDR1 KGHDR and CDR2 SFDVKD. V trimming: 2 bases; J trimming: 0 bases; junction bases outside the gene matches: 9. The CDR3 is made up of 18 amino acids. CDR3 coding DNA: TGTGCCACCAGTGATTCGACAGGGGGGGTGGGTCTGAACACTGAAGCTTTCTTT. Amino acids: CATSDSTGGVGLNTEAFF.

J is TRBJ2-7 and V is TRBV20-1, with a possible D match to TRBD1 (6 bases). This CDR3 is 14 amino acids long. The germline gives CDR1 DFQATT, CDR2 SNEGSKA (reference sequence). The V end was cut by 3 bases, the J end by 8 bases, with 20 bases between. CDR3 DNA: TGCAGTGCTAGTTCGGGGCCCCCCAGGGACAAGCAGTACTTC. Encoded protein: CSASSGPPRDKQYF.

The DNA of the CDR3 is TGCAGCGTTGATCCCTACAGGGGGCGGAACACTGAAGCTTTCTTT. Encoded protein: CSVDPYRGRNTEAFF. The chain joins TRBV29-1 to TRBJ1-1, with 9 nucleotides matching TRBD1. Per germline, CDR1 SQVTM and CDR2 ANQGSEA. The length of the CDR3 is 15 residues. V was pared by 3 bases and J by 1 base, with 6 bases of the junction left unmatched.

This chain joins TRBV7-9 and TRBJ2-3; no reliable D call. Germline values: CDR1 SEHNR, CDR2 FQNEAQ (reference sequence). CDR3 length: 13 amino acids. The V end was cut by 1 base, the J end by 5 bases, with 7 bases between. The CDR3 region has the DNA TGTGCCAGCAGCTTAGTTCCCAGAGATACGCAGTATTTT. This gives the protein CASSLVPRDTQYF.